This T cell receptor beta chain was observed in a study of T cells expressing NK-cell markers. About the study: Source material for TCR beta repertoires consisted of sorted CD3+CD56+NKG2C+, CD3+CD56+NKG2C- and CD3+CD56-NKG2C+ T cells. Findings and limits, study-wide: Leadership of the CD3+CD56-NKG2C+ fraction also belonged to these clonotypes in several donors.

Germline CDR1 is SGHDT and CDR2 is YYEEEE. The CDR3 spans 16 residues. Points on this clonotype: Its antigen is still unknown.

With the 5' RACE reads reprocessed, TCRdb shows one record per CDR3 protein and no DNA. This table holds roughly 120,000 distinct CDR3 sequences. This chain joins TRBV5-6 and TRBJ2-5; TCRdb's D call, TRBD2, is unchecked because there is no DNA. The origin of this receptor is a woman between 18 and 75 years old in good health. Sequencing input: blood T cells: a sorted CD56 or NKG2C T cell subset, CD4+ or CD8+ T cells, or bulk PBMC T cells (not recorded which). This CDR3 is CASSVGTSGYQETQYF.